These 30 T cell receptor beta chains originate from one sample sequenced in a study of T cells in Graves' hyperthyroidism and ophthalmopathy. The CDR3 regions of TCR beta were amplified from RNA transcripts. During a first-round RT-PCR of the TCR CDR3, the HTBI primer set was used. Using its own MiXCR run on the multiplex PCR reads, TCRdb lists one record per CDR3 protein. The table lists 300,000 to 400,000 distinct CDR3 sequences, approximately 18% of them singletons, with less than 65% in the top ten. Sequencing was carried out using blood. These receptor sequences come from a woman aged 45 to 65 with Graves' hyperthyroidism.

The V gene is TRBV6-1, the J gene TRBJ2-7, with a possible D match to TRBD1 (6 bases). Germline CDR1 is MNHNS and CDR2 is SASEGT. V gave up 6 bases and J gave up 3 bases, with 18 bases separating them. This CDR3 has 15 amino acids. Here the CDR3 reads CASRTEQGAHYEQYV. The CDR3 DNA reads as TGTGCCAGCAGAACCGAACAGGGTGCCCACTACGAGCAGTACGTC.

The gene calls are TRBV5-6 and TRBJ2-3, with 14 bases fitting TRBD2. This CDR3 spans 16 amino acids. V shed 3 bases and J 4 bases; nucleotides not matched to a gene: 4. Germline CDR1 reads SGHDT; CDR2 reads YYEEEE. The CDR3 coding sequence is TGTGCCAGCAGCTGGGGACTAGCGGGAGCCCCAGATACGCAGTATTTT. Amino acid sequence: CASSWGLAGAPDTQYF.

About this clonotype: The junction departs from germline at one end; a sequencing error may be responsible. The chain employs TRBV6-1 and TRBJ2-5; 7 nucleotides match TRBD1. CDR3 length: 19 residues. Germline V gene sequence: CDR1 MNHNS, CDR2 SASEGT. The CDR3 loop reads CASSEVSVKGQALQETQCF. The CDR3, as DNA: TGTGCCAGCAGTGAAGTGTCCGTAAAAGGACAGGCCTTGCAAGAGACCCAGTGCTTC.

This chain uses TRBV27 with TRBJ2-7, with D hard to call. Trimming shortened V by 1 base and J by 3 bases, and 13 bases separated the two germline ends. CDR3 length: 15 amino acids. Germline assignment: CDR1 MNHEY and CDR2 SMNVEV (reference sequence). The CDR3 spells CASSLYPSAYYEQYF. The CDR3 DNA reads TGTGCCAGCAGTTTATACCCAAGCGCCTACTACGAGCAGTACTTC.

There are many counts of this clonotype. The chain links TRBV5-1 to TRBJ2-1, with a tentative D call TRBD2 (6 bases). CDR1 is SGHRS, CDR2 YFSETQ, per germline. CDR3 size: 14 residues. V was cut by 8 bases and J by 0 bases, with 12 bases left in between. CDR3 DNA sequence: TGCGCCAGTCAGGGACTCCGCTCCTACAATGAGCAGTTCTTC. It encodes CASQGLRSYNEQFF.

This clonotype was picked up many times. The chain employs TRBV6-1 and TRBJ1-1; the D is unclear. The CDR3 length is 14 residues. Trimming stripped 10 bases from V and 0 bases from J, with 15 bases between. Germline-derived CDR1 and CDR2 are MNHNS and SASEGT. CDR3 sequence reads: CAIRRDGVNTEAFF. The CDR3 nucleotides read TGTGCCATCCGACGCGACGGAGTGAACACTGAAGCTTTCTTT.

A note on this clonotype: Just one base apart from a much larger clone, this may be a read error. The V gene is TRBV7-9, the J gene TRBJ2-7; the D is unclear. V lost 1 base to trimming and J lost 6 bases, with 10 bases between them. The CDR3 is 13 residues long. Germline CDR1 is SEHNR and CDR2 is FQNEAQ (reference sequence). CDR3 sequence reads: CASSLGDFIEQYV. The CDR3 DNA sequence: TGTGCCAGCAGCTTAGGAGACTTCATCGAGCAGTACGTC.

As DNA, the CDR3 is TGCGCCAGCAGCTTGGCCGCTAGCGGGTCCTACAATGAGCAGTTCTTC. Translated, it gives CASSLAASGSYNEQFF. This rearrangement joins TRBV5-1 to TRBJ2-1, with 8 bases lining up with TRBD2. Germline loops: CDR1 SGHRS, CDR2 YFSETQ. Trimming cost V 0 bases and J 1 base; bases outside gene matches: 3. This CDR3 is 16 amino acids long.

Comments on this clonotype: This clone may be a read error of a much larger clone one base away. V gene TRBV5-1 combines with J gene TRBJ2-7; no clear D. V was trimmed by 0 bases and J by 6 bases, leaving 4 bases between them. The V gene's germline CDR1 is SGHRS and CDR2 YFSETQ. CDR3 length: 11 amino acids. CDR3 loop: CASSLDIEQYF. In DNA form, the CDR3 reads TGCGCCAGCAGCTTGGACATCGAGCAGTACTTC.

The rearrangement links TRBV20-1 to TRBJ2-1; D uncertain. CDR1 DFQATT and CDR2 SNEGSKA come from the germline V gene (reference sequence). The CDR3 contains 13 residues. V was clipped by 5 bases and J by 9 bases, with 17 bases between them. The CDR3, as DNA: TGCAGTGCTTGGGGATCGTTGGGTAGTGAGCAGTTCTTC. Translating gives CSAWGSLGSEQFF.

Many counts were recorded for this clonotype. The chain employs TRBV11-1 and TRBJ2-7; D is possibly TRBD2 (5 bases). Looked up from germline, CDR1 is SGHAT and CDR2 is FQDESV (reference sequence). This CDR3 has 12 amino acids. The ends were cut back, 2 bases at V and 7 bases at J, with 9 bases in the middle. DNA for the CDR3: TGTGCCAGCAGCTTAATTCGAGGGGAGCAGTACTTC. It specifies CASSLIRGEQYF.

This clonotype was recorded at least ten times. The gene calls are TRBV10-3 and TRBJ1-2; TRBD1 is a possible D gene (5 bases). V was cut by 6 bases and J by 2 bases, with 22 bases left in between. The CDR3 has 17 amino acids. CDR1 is ENHRY and CDR2 is SYGVKD in the germline V gene. CDR3 sequence (DNA): TGTGCCATCAGCGACCGGGGGGGAGTGAAGGACAACTATGGCTACACCTTC. Amino acids: CAISDRGGVKDNYGYTF.

The sample holds many counts of this clonotype. The rearrangement uses TRBV20-1 and TRBJ1-1; unclear D gene. V dropped 5 bases and J dropped 0 bases, with 10 bases sitting between them. CDR1 and CDR2 (germline): DFQATT, SNEGSKA (reference sequence). This CDR3 has 13 residues. This CDR3 reads CSARHWMNTEAFF. Written as DNA, the CDR3 is TGCAGTGCTCGACACTGGATGAACACTGAAGCTTTCTTT.

This clonotype has ten or more counts. The chain carries TRBV29-1 and TRBJ1-1, with D unresolved. V shed 7 bases and J shed 1 base, with 7 bases lying between them. This CDR3 region has 11 residues. Germline V gene lookup returns CDR1 SQVTM and CDR2 ANQGSEA. CDR3 sequence reads: CSGRENTEAFF. CDR3 DNA: TGCAGCGGTAGGGAGAACACTGAAGCTTTCTTT.

A few counts support this clonotype. The genes are TRBV29-1 and TRBJ2-3; 9 bases are shared with TRBD2. Germline V CDR1 and CDR2: SQVTM, ANQGSEA. There are 15 residues in the CDR3. V trimming: 4 bases; J trimming: 0 bases; junction bases outside the gene matches: 5. Here the CDR3 reads CSVALSGGSTDTQYF. DNA for the CDR3: TGCAGCGTTGCTCTTAGCGGGGGAAGCACAGATACGCAGTATTTT.

This clonotype was detected ten times or more. The chain joins TRBV18 to TRBJ1-1; D ambiguous. The germline V gene encodes CDR1 KGHSH and CDR2 LQKENI. The CDR3 is 13 residues long. V was clipped by 4 bases and J by 7 bases, with 13 bases between them. The CDR3 DNA sequence: TGTGCCAGCTCACGGGGTGACGCACTTGAAGCTTTCTTT. Protein: CASSRGDALEAFF.

V gene TRBV10-1 combines with J gene TRBJ1-1; no clear D gene. This CDR3 region has 14 residues. Germline lookup yields CDR1 WNHNN and CDR2 SYGVQD (reference sequence). V gave up 3 bases and J gave up 6 bases, with 14 bases separating them. CDR3: CASSESGRHAEAFF. DNA of the CDR3: TGCGCCAGCAGTGAAAGCGGACGGCACGCTGAAGCTTTCTTT.

V gene TRBV6-2 or TRBV6-3 combines with J gene TRBJ1-2, with no clear D. The CDR3 loop spans 15 amino acids. With 5 bases removed from V and 4 bases from J, the gap between germline ends came to 17 bases. The germline gives CDR1 MNHEY, CDR2 SVGEGT. The CDR3 bases are TGTGCCAGCAGTCCTAGGACGGATAAAGGCTATGGCTACACCTTC. It is translated as CASSPRTDKGYGYTF.

This clonotype was seen repeatedly, ten times or more. This rearrangement joins TRBV10-3 to TRBJ1-3; TRBD1 matches at 7 bases. Looked up from germline, CDR1 is ENHRY and CDR2 is SYGVKD. This CDR3 region has 15 residues. V was pared by 3 bases and J by 1 base, with 3 bases of the junction left unmatched. CDR3 DNA: TGTGCCATCAGTGAACAGGGGATGTCTGGAAACACCATATATTTT. Translating gives CAISEQGMSGNTIYF.

In its sample, this clonotype was seen a few times. This chain links TRBV7-3 with TRBJ2-1; 14 nucleotides match TRBD2. The V gene's germline CDR1 is SGHTA and CDR2 FQGTGA. V was clipped by 2 bases and J by 6 bases; unmatched bases: 9. The CDR3 spans 18 residues. The DNA of the CDR3 is TGTGCCAGCAGCTTAGAGGGGGAAGGACTAGCGGGAGGCAATGAGCAGTTCTTC. It is translated as CASSLEGEGLAGGNEQFF.

This clonotype was seen many times. The genes are TRBV6-1 and TRBJ2-6; D may be TRBD2 (5 bases). Germline V CDR1 and CDR2: MNHNS, SASEGT. The CDR3 has 15 residues. Trimming pared 3 bases from V and 0 bases from J, leaving 6 bases between. The CDR3 nucleotides read TGTGCCAGCAGTGACGGGGACTCTGGGGCCAACGTCCTGACTTTC. The encoded protein is CASSDGDSGANVLTF.

V is TRBV14 and J is TRBJ1-2, with TRBD1 matching over 7 bases. Germline lookup yields CDR1 SGHDN and CDR2 FVKESK. The CDR3 runs to 15 residues. Trimming removed 4 bases from V and 4 bases from J; junction bases left unmatched: 9. This CDR3 reads CASSPAGTAGYGYTF. As DNA, the CDR3 is TGTGCCAGCAGCCCCGCGGGGACAGCTGGCTATGGCTACACCTTC.

This clonotype has a count of ten or more. V and J are TRBV18 and TRBJ2-7, with D perhaps TRBD2 (5 bases). Germline CDR1 is KGHSH and CDR2 is LQKENI. Trimming removed 3 bases at V and 5 bases at J, with 11 bases between. The CDR3 loop spans 13 amino acids. The CDR3 DNA reads as TGTGCCAGCTCACCCGACCGGACTCACGAGCAGTACGTC. Its protein is CASSPDRTHEQYV.

This clonotype has a count of ten or more. The chain uses TRBV2 and TRBJ1-1; a possible D gene is TRBD1 (5 bases). Germline-derived CDR1 and CDR2 are SNHLY and FYNNEI. The CDR3 loop spans 14 amino acids. Trimming shortened V by 7 bases and J by 4 bases, and 16 bases separated the two germline ends. The CDR3 DNA sequence: TGTGCCAGCATCCGGCCGGGGGAGGTCACTGAAGCTTTCTTT. This encodes CASIRPGEVTEAFF. Using reference TRBV2 and TRBJ1-1 for the parts outside the CDR3, the full variable domain is EPEVTQTPSHQVTQMGQEVILRCVPISNHLYFYWYRQILGQKVEFLVSFYNNEISEKSEIFDDQFSVERPDGSNFTLKIRSTKLEDSAMYFCASIRPGEVTEAFFGQGTRLTVV.

This clonotype appeared many times. The rearrangement uses TRBV3-1 and TRBJ2-7; D tentatively reads TRBD1 or TRBD2 (5 bases each). The CDR3 is 16 residues long. Germline V gene data show CDR1 as LGHDT and CDR2 as YNNKEL (reference sequence). V lost 2 bases and J lost 4, with 18 bases in between. The CDR3 region has the DNA TGTGCCAGCAGCCAAACCACCAGGACGGGGCGGTACGAGCAGTACTTC. Its protein is CASSQTTRTGRYEQYF.

This chain joins TRBV6-1 and TRBJ1-1; D call uncertain. The CDR3 is 14 residues long. Germline CDR1 reads MNHNS; CDR2 reads SASEGT. V was pared by 7 bases and J by 4 bases, with 16 bases between. CDR3 nucleotide sequence: TGTGCCAGCATTGGTGCAGTAACTGGCACTGAAGCTTTCTTT. The encoded protein is CASIGAVTGTEAFF.

The J gene is TRBJ2-7, the V gene TRBV9, with 7 bases matching TRBD2. There are 13 residues in the CDR3. Germline CDR1 SGDLS, CDR2 YYNGEE. V trimming: 4 bases; J trimming: 3 bases; junction bases outside the gene matches: 4. The CDR3: CASSPWEGYEQYF. The CDR3 nucleotides are TGTGCCAGCAGCCCCTGGGAGGGCTACGAGCAGTACTTC.

This clonotype was found many times. The chain recombines TRBV2 with TRBJ2-1; D is undetermined. The CDR3 covers 16 residues. Germline V CDR1 and CDR2: SNHLY, FYNNEI. V lost 1 base to trimming and J lost 1 base, with 11 bases between them. CDR3: CASSEVGDESYNEQFF. CDR3 nucleotides: TGTGCCAGCAGTGAAGTCGGAGACGAGTCCTACAATGAGCAGTTCTTC.

This clonotype was counted once. The genes are TRBV12-3 or TRBV12-4 and TRBJ2-1; 10 nucleotides agree with TRBD2. The CDR3 is made up of 15 amino acids. Unmatched junction bases numbered 8, after V lost 5 bases and J lost 7 bases. The CDR3 bases are TGTGCCAGCAGTCCGAGCGGGGGGGGACCGAATGAGCAGTTCTTC. This codes for CASSPSGGGPNEQFF.

This clonotype was observed a few times. This chain connects TRBV28 to TRBJ2-7; D may be TRBD1 or TRBD2 (5 bases each). Trimming stripped 6 bases from V and 1 base from J, with 10 bases between. The CDR3 is 13 residues long. Germline V CDR1 and CDR2: MDHEN, SYDVKM. In DNA form, the CDR3 reads TGTGCCAGCAGCTTCGGGGCTTCCTACGAGCAGTACTTC. Protein: CASSFGASYEQYF.